This T cell receptor beta chain derives from a study of T cells in Graves' hyperthyroidism and ophthalmopathy. The germline V gene has CDR1 KGHSH and CDR2 LQKENI. V was cut by 6 bases and J by 0 bases, with 15 bases left in between. CDR3 length: 15 amino acids. This clonotype came up many times. The source material, RNA transcripts, was used to amplify TCR beta CDR3 regions. The TCR CDR3 first-round RT-PCR relied on the HTBI primer set. In TCRdb, the multiplex PCR reads were re-called with MiXCR into one record per CDR3 protein. The table lists 370,000 or so distinct CDR3 sequences, 15% to 19% of them singletons. Patients having uncontrolled infection, another autoimmune disease, pregnancy or lactation were not included. Predating any ophthalmopathy symptoms, the blood sample was taken at first hyperthyroidism diagnosis.

Sample: blood. J is TRBJ2-7 and V is TRBV18, with D perhaps TRBD1 (6 bases). The sequence was collected from a woman between 18 and 30 years old with Graves' hyperthyroidism that later progressed to Graves' ophthalmopathy. The CDR3 loop is CASSPGQSYSYEQYF. As DNA, the CDR3 is TGTGCCAGCTCGCCCGGACAGTCCTACTCCTACGAGCAGTACTTC.